This record covers a single T cell receptor beta chain. Its matching antigen is unknown. Germline CDR1 and CDR2: LGHDT and YNNKEL (reference sequence). CDR3 size: 15 residues. Trimming removed 0 bases at V and 5 bases at J, with 11 bases between. In Susac syndrome patients, recently defined diagnostic criteria for definite or probable disease were met. This entry belongs to a study of CD8 T cells in Susac syndrome. General observations from the study: In Susac patients, clonal expansion was not detected in CD4+ cells.

Reverse transcription of about 0.45 to 1 ug RNA was carried out with random hexamers. Amplification of TCR beta CDR3 across 54 Vbeta and 13 Jbeta was performed with immunoSEQ multiplex PCR. TCRdb used MiXCR to reprocess the immunoSEQ multiplex PCR reads, holding one entry per CDR3 protein. The sample yields some 180,000 distinct CDR3 sequences, around 94% seen once. Input material: CD4+ T cells from PBMCs. The V and J genes are TRBV3-1 and TRBJ2-1; D unresolved. The clonotype comes from a human donor with Susac syndrome. The DNA for the CDR3 is TGTGCCAGCAGCCAAGAAGTCGTAGTCAACAATGAGCAGTTCTTC. It encodes CASSQEVVVNNEQFF.